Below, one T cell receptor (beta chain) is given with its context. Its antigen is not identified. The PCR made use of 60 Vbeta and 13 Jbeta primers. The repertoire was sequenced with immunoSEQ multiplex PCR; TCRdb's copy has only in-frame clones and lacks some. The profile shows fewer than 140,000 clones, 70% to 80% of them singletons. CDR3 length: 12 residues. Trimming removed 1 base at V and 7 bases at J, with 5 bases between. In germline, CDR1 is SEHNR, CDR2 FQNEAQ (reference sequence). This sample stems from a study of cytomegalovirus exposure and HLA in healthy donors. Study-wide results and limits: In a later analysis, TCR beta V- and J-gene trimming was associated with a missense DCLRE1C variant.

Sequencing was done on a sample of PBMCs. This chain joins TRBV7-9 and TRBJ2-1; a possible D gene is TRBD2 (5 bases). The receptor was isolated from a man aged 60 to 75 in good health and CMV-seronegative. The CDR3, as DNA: TGTGCCAGCAGCTTAGGGAGGAATGAGCAGTTCTTC. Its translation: CASSLGRNEQFF.